The following is a TCR beta chain sequence with its context. There is no known antigen for this receptor. Base qualities are missing; no much larger clone stands one base away. The sample belongs to a study of blood T cell repertoires in COVID-19 (dated by TCRdb to 2018 to 2020). Study-level background: Collaborator samples came from the United States, Italy and Spain and covered acute and convalescent phases of COVID-19. The material from the prospective study consisted of cDNA or gDNA derived from T cells, B-cell-depleted T cells, or PBMCs. Deeply sampled blood TCRbeta repertoires from subjects exposed to, actively infected with, or recovered from COVID-19 were included in the dataset. The repertoires were released in a freely available public database meant as a resource for research on the immune response to SARS-CoV-2. Samples came from the ongoing ImmuneRACE study (first 160 participants) plus 1,254 subjects from 6 global collaborators. The sample metadata nearly always contained a de-identified subject ID, COVID-19 status, age in years and sex. HLA class I and class II types, where available, came from metadata supplied by the sample provider rather than from assay-based typing.

Taken from the germline V gene, the CDR1 and CDR2 loops are KGHDR and SFDVKD. Counted from cysteine to phenylalanine, this CDR3 has 17 amino acids. Only the CDR3 region is kept as DNA, spanning 51 bases read in frame from base 1. Clipping removes 12 bases from V and 4 bases from J, with 14 as the unmatched junction base count. The immunoSEQ Assay, a bias-controlled multiplex PCR, was used to amplify TCRbeta CDR3 regions from genomic DNA. The paper's data handling went like this. Within the assay, amplification of reference gene primers was used to estimate how many nucleated cells each sample contained. To quantify the absolute abundance of each unique TCRbeta CDR3 rearrangement, sequence reads were collapsed and filtered. Productive Simpson clonality was computed per sample as the square root of Simpson's diversity index over productive rearrangements. Here the immuneACCESS table is served through TCRdb, limited to in-frame sequences with V and J called. Missing clones are a known gap in these copies; in checked studies unresolved V genes cover under half, and the rest lacks a known reason. From that table come the V and J calls and clone size; the DNA was used to work out D and trimming. The sample table contains 180,000 or so clones; only one count was recorded for 85% to 90% of them. The ten largest clonotypes hold 9.5% to 13% of the sample.

General conclusions and limits of the study: The quantity of clinical and demographic metadata differed by source and by participant and was supplied without curation.

One collaborating source in Seattle enrolled patients while the patients were actively infected and followed the patients over time throughout the course of disease. Collaborating institutions collected whole blood in K2EDTA tubes following their own protocols. Collaborator samples were shipped for TCRbeta analysis as frozen whole blood, isolated PBMCs, or DNA extracted from either sample type. This clonotype was sampled from an older woman with COVID-19, enrolled during active disease. Source material: peripheral blood. The chain joins TRBV24-1 to TRBJ2-3, and 14 bases in between align with TRBD2. In nucleotides, the sequence is TGTGCCGTGGCAAAGACTAGCGGGAGGGCTCAGGCAGATACGCAGTATTTT. Translated, it gives CAVAKTSGRAQADTQYF.